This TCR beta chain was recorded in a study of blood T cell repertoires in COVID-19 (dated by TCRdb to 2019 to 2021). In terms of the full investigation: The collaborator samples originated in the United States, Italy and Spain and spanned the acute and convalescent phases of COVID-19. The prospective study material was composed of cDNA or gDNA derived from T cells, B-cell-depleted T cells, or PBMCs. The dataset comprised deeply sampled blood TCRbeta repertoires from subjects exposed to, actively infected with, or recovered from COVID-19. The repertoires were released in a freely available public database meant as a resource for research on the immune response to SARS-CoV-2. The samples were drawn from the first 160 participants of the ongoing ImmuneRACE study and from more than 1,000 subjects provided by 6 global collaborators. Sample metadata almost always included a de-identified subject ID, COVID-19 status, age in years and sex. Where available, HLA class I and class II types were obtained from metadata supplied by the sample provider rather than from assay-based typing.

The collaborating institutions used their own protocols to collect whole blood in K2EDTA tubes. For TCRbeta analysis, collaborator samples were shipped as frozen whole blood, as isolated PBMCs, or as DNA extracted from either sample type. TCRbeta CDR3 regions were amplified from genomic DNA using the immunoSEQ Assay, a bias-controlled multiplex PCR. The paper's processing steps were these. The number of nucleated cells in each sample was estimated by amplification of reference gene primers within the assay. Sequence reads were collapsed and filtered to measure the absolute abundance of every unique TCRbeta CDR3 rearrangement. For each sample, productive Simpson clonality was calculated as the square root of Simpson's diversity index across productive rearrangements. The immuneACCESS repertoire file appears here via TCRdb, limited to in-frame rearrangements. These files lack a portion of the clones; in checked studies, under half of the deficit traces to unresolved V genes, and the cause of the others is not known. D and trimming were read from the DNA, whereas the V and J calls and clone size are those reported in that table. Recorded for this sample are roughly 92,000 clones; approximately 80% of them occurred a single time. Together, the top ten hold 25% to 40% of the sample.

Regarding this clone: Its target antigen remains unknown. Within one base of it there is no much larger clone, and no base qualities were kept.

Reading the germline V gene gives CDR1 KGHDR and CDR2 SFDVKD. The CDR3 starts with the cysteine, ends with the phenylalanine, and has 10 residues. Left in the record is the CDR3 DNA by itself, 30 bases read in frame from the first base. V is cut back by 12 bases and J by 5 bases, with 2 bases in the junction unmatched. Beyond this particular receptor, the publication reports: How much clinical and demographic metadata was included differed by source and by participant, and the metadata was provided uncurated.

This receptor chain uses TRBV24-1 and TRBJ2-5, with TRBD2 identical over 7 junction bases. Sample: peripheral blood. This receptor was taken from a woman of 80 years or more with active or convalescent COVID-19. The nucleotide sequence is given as TGTGCCCTGGGGGGGGAGACCCAGTACTTC. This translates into CALGGETQYF.